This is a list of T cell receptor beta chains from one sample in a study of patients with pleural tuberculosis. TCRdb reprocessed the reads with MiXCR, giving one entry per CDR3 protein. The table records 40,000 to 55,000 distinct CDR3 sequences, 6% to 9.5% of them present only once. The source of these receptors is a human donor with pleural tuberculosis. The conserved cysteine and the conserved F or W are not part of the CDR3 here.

ATASGSTDTQY,TRBV10-2,TRBJ2-3
ASSPGLAGGNTGELF,TRBV12-3/TRBV12-4,TRBJ2-2
ASSLGGLAGSDTQY,TRBV11-1,TRBJ2-3
SASEPSTWGRTDTQY,TRBV20-1,TRBJ2-3
ASSPYGEQTLVEKLF,TRBV4-1,TRBJ1-4
ASSLAGPNSGELF,TRBV11-1,TRBJ2-2
ASTKSIMNTEAF,TRBV11-2,TRBJ1-1
ASSYSGTGTVGEQF,TRBV6-2/TRBV6-3,TRBJ2-1
SARDAGGVNEQF,TRBV20-1,TRBJ2-1
SANFYNEQF,TRBV20-1,TRBJ2-1
ASSPQVGTDTQY,TRBV4-2,TRBJ2-3
ASSSVLAGQETQY,TRBV28,TRBJ2-5
SARMGGRNTEAF,TRBV20-1,TRBJ1-1
ASSFVATGDTQY,TRBV12-3/TRBV12-4,TRBJ2-3
ASGKTGGYEQY,TRBV2,TRBJ2-7